This T cell receptor beta chain was captured in a study of CD8+ T cells in alopecia areata. Study findings and constraints: Affected lesional scalp, above all in alopecia totalis/universalis, was more clonal than normal scalp.

After isolation, RNA underwent reverse transcription to generate cDNA as the sequencing template. The protocol was immunoSEQ multiplex PCR, while the TCRdb copy is restricted to in-frame clones and leaves out a portion. The data show approximately 190,000 clones, about 62% seen once. Remarks on this clone: The target antigen is unknown.

Treatment here: oral pan-JAK inhibitor, 5-10 mg twice daily. This CDR3 comprises 14 residues. Germline loops: CDR1 MNHEY, CDR2 SVGAGI. Trimming pared 0 bases from V and 7 bases from J, leaving 9 bases between. This specimen consisted of CD4+ T cells sorted from blood, obtained at week 24, from a patient treated with tofacitinib. The rearrangement uses TRBV6-5 and TRBJ1-4; D may be TRBD1 (5 bases). The sequence was collected from a human donor with alopecia areata. The CDR3 coding sequence is TGTGCCAGCAGTTACTCGCAGGGAACTGAAAAACTGTTTTTT. Translation gives CASSYSQGTEKLFF.